The 26 T cell receptor beta chains below were found in one sample sequenced in a study of T cell responses to AZD1222 COVID-19 vaccine. TCRdb keeps only in-frame clones here, not all; method: immunoSEQ multiplex PCR. This table has 150,000 to 200,000 clones, around 90% appearing once. Source: peripheral blood, taken on day 0 of AZD1222 vaccination. The source is an adult in good health.

The chain links TRBV5-1 to TRBJ2-1; no definite D call. The length of the CDR3 is 15 residues. The ends were cut back, 5 bases at V and 8 bases at J, with 20 bases in the middle. In germline, CDR1 is SGHRS, CDR2 YFSETQ. CDR3: CASRSSDPRTDEQFF. DNA for the CDR3: TGCGCCAGCAGGTCCTCGGACCCGCGGACGGATGAGCAGTTCTTC.

The rearrangement links TRBV10-3 to TRBJ2-2; 8 nucleotides match TRBD2. The germline V gene encodes CDR1 ENHRY and CDR2 SYGVKD. Trimming at V came to 6 bases and at J to 2 bases, leaving 5 bases not matched to a gene. The CDR3 length is 15 residues. CDR3 protein: CAISSGSINTGELFF. The CDR3 nucleotides are TGTGCCATCAGCAGCGGGAGCATAAACACCGGGGAGCTGTTTTTT.

V gene TRBV7-9 combines with J gene TRBJ1-1, with D maybe TRBD1 (5 bases). V lost 1 base and J lost 7, with 10 bases in between. This CDR3 contains 13 residues. Germline V gene data show CDR1 as SEHNR and CDR2 as FQNEAQ (reference sequence). CDR3 in DNA: TGTGCCAGCAGCTTAGTCAGGGAGCTTGAAGCTTTCTTT. Translating it yields CASSLVRELEAFF. The variable domain in full, completed from reference TRBV7-9 and TRBJ1-1, reads DTGVSQNPRHKITKRGQNVTFRCDPISEHNRLYWYRQTLGQGPEFLTYFQNEAQLEKSRLLSDRFSAERPKGSFSTLEIQRTEQGDSAMYLCASSLVRELEAFFGQGTRLTVV.

The chain uses TRBV2 and TRBJ1-2, with 7 bases lining up with TRBD1. CDR1 is SNHLY and CDR2 is FYNNEI in the germline V gene. The CDR3 length is 14 residues. V lost 10 bases and J lost 2; bases outside the gene matches: 10. The DNA for the CDR3 is TGTGCCACCCACCTAGGGGGCTACAACTATGGCTACACCTTC. Translating it yields CATHLGGYNYGYTF.

In nucleotides, the CDR3 is TGTGCCACCAGCAGGTCTTATAGCGGGGATGGGTACGAGCAGTACTTC. This translates into CATSRSYSGDGYEQYF. The chain recombines TRBV15 with TRBJ2-7; 8 bases map to TRBD2. Trimming at V came to 3 bases and at J to 4 bases, leaving 11 bases not matched to a gene. CDR3 length: 16 residues. Germline V gene lookup returns CDR1 LNHNV and CDR2 YYDKDF (reference sequence).

CDR3 sequence reads: CASSLGRITDTQYF. The CDR3 nucleotides are TGTGCCAGCAGCTTAGGCAGAATCACAGATACGCAGTATTTT. This chain joins TRBV11-3 and TRBJ2-3, with D unclear. CDR3 length: 14 residues. The V gene lost 1 base and the J gene lost 2 bases, with 7 bases spanning the gap. CDR1 and CDR2 (germline): SGHNT, YENEEA.

The chain carries TRBV4-1 and TRBJ1-5; 7 positions agree with TRBD1. The germline CDR1 and CDR2 sequences are MGHRA and YSYEKL. The CDR3 extends over 15 amino acids. The V gene end was trimmed by 2 bases and the J gene end by 7 bases; junction bases not matched to a gene: 8. The CDR3, as DNA: TGCGCCAGCAGCCAATTTTTACAGGGGTTGCAGCCCCAGCATTTT. Protein product: CASSQFLQGLQPQHF.

This clone appeared once. Germline is not matched at one junction end, which may reflect a read error. This rearrangement joins TRBV7-9 to TRBJ2-1; 9 nucleotides agree with TRBD1. CDR1 is SEHNR, CDR2 FQNEAQ, per germline (reference sequence). The CDR3 loop spans 16 amino acids. The CDR3 loop is CASSSSAGQGRNSLLF. The CDR3 DNA reads TGTGCCAGCAGCTCCTCCGCCGGACAGGGGAGGAATAGTTTGCTCTTC. Complete variable domain (other parts from reference TRBV7-9 and TRBJ2-1): DTGVSQNPRHKITKRGQNVTFRCDPISEHNRLYWYRQTLGQGPEFLTYFQNEAQLEKSRLLSDRFSAERPKGSFSTLEIQRTEQGDSAMYLCASSSSAGQGRNSLLFGPGTRLTVL.

The rearrangement links TRBV28 to TRBJ2-7; D may correspond to TRBD1 or TRBD2 (5 bases each). V was cut by 7 bases and J by 2 bases, with 21 bases left in between. This CDR3 contains 16 residues. CDR1 is MDHEN and CDR2 is SYDVKM in the germline V gene. CDR3 nucleotides: TGTGCCAGCAAGCATGATGGGAGAGGGACCCCCTACGAGCAGTACTTC. It encodes CASKHDGRGTPYEQYF.

This chain joins TRBV11-2 and TRBJ2-1; the D gene is possibly TRBD1 (5 bases). The V and J ends lost 1 base and 8 bases respectively, with 12 bases between them. CDR3 length equals 14 residues. In germline, CDR1 is SGHAT, CDR2 FQNNGV. The CDR3 sequence: CASSLGARVDEQFF. In DNA form, the CDR3 reads TGTGCCAGCAGCTTAGGTGCCAGGGTTGATGAGCAGTTCTTC.

The J gene is TRBJ2-3, the V gene TRBV27; TRBD2 matches 8 bases. Germline V CDR1 and CDR2: MNHEY, SMNVEV (reference sequence). The CDR3 has 18 residues. V lost 0 bases and J lost 5; bases outside the gene matches: 13. CDR3 nucleotides: TGTGCCAGCAGTTTATCACGCGGGGGGACGGCGACCCGAGATACGCAGTATTTT. Protein: CASSLSRGGTATRDTQYF.

J is TRBJ1-5 and V is TRBV3-1 (or the pseudogene TRBV3-2), with D maybe TRBD1 (6 bases). Trimming took 0 bases from V and 6 from J, leaving 12 bases between them. Germline V gives CDR1 LGHDT, CDR2 YNNKEL (reference sequence). CDR3 length: 15 amino acids. For the CDR3, the DNA is TGTGCCAGCAGCCAAGATAGCACAGGGAGTCAGCCCCAGCATTTT. It encodes CASSQDSTGSQPQHF.

The V and J genes are TRBV28 and TRBJ2-7; 9 nucleotides match TRBD1. The CDR3 is made up of 13 amino acids. V shed 4 bases, J shed 7 bases, and the junction held 5 bases outside the gene matches. Germline values: CDR1 MDHEN, CDR2 SYDVKM. CDR3 loop: CASSSIGQGEQYF. CDR3 in DNA: TGTGCCAGCAGTTCTATCGGACAGGGGGAGCAGTACTTC.

The CDR3 sequence is CASSLSRNLEAFF. Written as DNA, the CDR3 is TGTGCCAGCAGTTTATCACGGAACCTTGAAGCTTTCTTT. The chain joins TRBV27 to TRBJ1-1; D unresolved. Trimming removed 0 bases at V and 7 bases at J, with 9 bases between. This CDR3 comprises 13 residues. The germline CDR1 and CDR2 sequences are MNHEY and SMNVEV (reference sequence).

The chain has TRBV7-2 and TRBJ1-3; D call uncertain. This CDR3 comprises 14 residues. V dropped 6 bases and J dropped 1 base, with 10 bases sitting between them. In germline, CDR1 is SGHTA, CDR2 FQGNSA. This chain's CDR3 is CASSPKRSGNTIYF. For the CDR3, the DNA is TGTGCCAGCAGTCCTAAGAGATCTGGAAACACCATATATTTT.

This clone was seen a single time. The chain joins TRBV2 to TRBJ1-1, with D possibly being TRBD1 (6 bases). CDR1 SNHLY and CDR2 FYNNEI come from the germline V gene. V gave up 5 bases and J gave up 4 bases, with 14 bases separating them. CDR3 length equals 14 residues. The CDR3 sequence: CASSSSGGGTEAFF. The DNA of the CDR3 is TGTGCCAGCAGTTCCTCCGGAGGGGGCACTGAAGCTTTCTTT. Full variable domain (outside the CDR3, taken from reference TRBV2 and TRBJ1-1): EPEVTQTPSHQVTQMGQEVILRCVPISNHLYFYWYRQILGQKVEFLVSFYNNEISEKSEIFDDQFSVERPDGSNFTLKIRSTKLEDSAMYFCASSSSGGGTEAFFGQGTRLTVV.

The count of this clone is one. The chain recombines TRBV5-1 with TRBJ1-6; the D is unclear. The CDR3 runs to 14 residues. Germline CDR1 and CDR2: SGHRS and YFSETQ. Trimming cost V 4 bases and J 9 bases, with 14 bases left between them. CDR3 protein: CASSLSGSGSPLHF. The CDR3 DNA is TGCGCCAGCAGCCTGTCTGGTTCAGGTTCACCCCTCCACTTT.

The V gene is TRBV5-6, the J gene TRBJ1-2; D unclear. Deletions cut 1 base from V and 4 bases from J, with 14 bases between. This CDR3 contains 15 residues. Germline loops: CDR1 SGHDT, CDR2 YYEEEE. The DNA for the CDR3 is TGTGCCAGCAGCTTGCGGGCTGTAGTAAGCTATGGCTACACCTTC. Translating gives CASSLRAVVSYGYTF.

V is TRBV6-1 and J is TRBJ1-1; D not resolved. Germline CDR1 is MNHNS and CDR2 is SASEGT. The CDR3 covers 14 residues. Trimming shortened V by 1 base and J by 0 bases, and 6 bases separated the two germline ends. The CDR3 here is CASSEGRLNTEAFF. DNA for the CDR3: TGTGCCAGCAGTGAAGGACGGCTGAACACTGAAGCTTTCTTT.

V usage is TRBV2 and J usage is TRBJ1-5; no definite D call. V was clipped by 6 bases and J by 0 bases, with 9 bases between them. Germline CDR1 is SNHLY and CDR2 is FYNNEI. This CDR3 contains 14 residues. The CDR3: CASSIRPSNQPQHF. DNA for the CDR3: TGTGCCAGCAGCATCAGGCCTAGCAATCAGCCCCAGCATTTT.

The rearrangement joins TRBV19 to TRBJ1-5; D unclear. The CDR3 extends over 13 amino acids. From germline, CDR1 is LNHDA and CDR2 SQIVND (reference sequence). Between the trimmed V and J ends, which lost 3 bases and 3 bases, there was a span of 6 bases. CDR3 sequence reads: CASSMFNNQPQHF. CDR3 sequence (DNA): TGTGCCAGTAGTATGTTTAACAATCAGCCCCAGCATTTT.

The CDR3 DNA sequence: TGTGCCAGCAGCGCGCGCGGGGGCCAAGAGACCCAGTACTTC. Amino acid sequence: CASSARGGQETQYF. This rearrangement joins TRBV7-8 to TRBJ2-5; 7 positions agree with TRBD2. This CDR3 contains 14 residues. Trimming cost V 5 bases and J 1 base; bases outside gene matches: 4. The germline CDR1 and CDR2 sequences are SGHVS and FQNEAQ.

The chain carries TRBV28 and TRBJ1-2, with 7 bases that match TRBD1. The CDR3 sequence is 16 residues long. V gave up 4 bases and J gave up 0 bases; unmatched junction bases: 8. Germline V lookup: CDR1 MDHEN, CDR2 SYDVKM. CDR3 in amino acids: CASSSFSDRPNYGYTF. DNA for the CDR3: TGTGCCAGCAGTTCGTTCTCGGACAGGCCTAACTATGGCTACACCTTC.

V gene TRBV6-4 combines with J gene TRBJ2-2; D unclear. V dropped 2 bases and J dropped 4 bases, with 8 bases sitting between them. Germline assignment: CDR1 MRHNA and CDR2 SNTAGT. This CDR3 spans 14 amino acids. The CDR3 sequence: CASSDPVGTGELFF. CDR3 nucleotide sequence: TGTGCCAGCAGTGACCCCGTAGGCACCGGGGAGCTGTTTTTT.

The gene calls are TRBV6-5 and TRBJ2-1; D may be TRBD1 (5 bases). The germline V and J ends were trimmed by 8 bases and 4 bases, with 12 bases remaining between them. The CDR3 covers 13 residues. Germline V gives CDR1 MNHEY, CDR2 SVGAGI. The CDR3 protein is CASGAITYNEQFF. The CDR3 nucleotides read TGTGCCAGCGGGGCGATAACTTACAATGAGCAGTTCTTC.

The chain couples TRBV6-5 to TRBJ2-5, with 7 bases that match TRBD1. With 4 bases clipped from V and 5 bases from J, the junction kept 10 bases outside the gene matches. The CDR3 is 15 residues long. Looked up from germline, CDR1 is MNHEY and CDR2 is SVGAGI. The CDR3 DNA reads as TGTGCCAGCAGTTCCACACAGGGGCCAGGGGAGACCCAGTACTTC. It encodes CASSSTQGPGETQYF.